This is a list of T cell receptor beta chains from one sample in a study of beta chain features in type 1 diabetes. The data were produced by immunoSEQ multiplex PCR, yet TCRdb's version contains in-frame clones alone and is incomplete. Of some 900,000 clones listed, roughly 15% are singletons. Input material: naive CD4+ T cells from blood. The receptors come from a woman between 18 and 29 years old in good health. Each CDR3 is given with its conserved first and last residue. The D gene is left open where the match is weak. Size is omitted from some rows. Given values are once, few, many or a class for expanded clones.

V	J	D	size	DNA	CDR3
TRBV2	TRBJ2-4	NA	NA	TGTGCCAGCAGTGAACCTTTTAAAAACATTCAGTACTTC	CASSEPFKNIQYF
TRBV18	TRBJ2-3	NA	NA	TGTGCCAGCTCACCACTAGTGGATGATACGCAGTATTTT	CASSPLVDDTQYF
TRBV6-1	TRBJ2-1	NA	NA	TGTGCCAGCGGAAACTACCGGCGGAGTGAGCAGTTCTTC	CASGNYRRSEQFF
TRBV18	TRBJ1-1	NA	NA	TGTGCCAGCTCACCATTGCCCTCGCCACGACACGAGAACACTGAAGCTTTCTTT	CASSPLPSPRHENTEAFF
TRBV7-2	TRBJ2-1	TRBD2	NA	TGTGCCAGCAGCTTATGGTCTAGCGGGAGGACCAATGAGCAGTTCTTC	CASSLWSSGRTNEQFF
TRBV4-3	TRBJ2-3	NA	NA	TGCGCCAGCAGCCAGCTTCGATCGAGGTCAGATACGCAGTATTTT	CASSQLRSRSDTQYF
TRBV29-1	TRBJ2-3	TRBD2	NA	TGCAGCGCGGGACTAGCGGGAGGGGGCGCAGATACGCAGTATTTT	CSAGLAGGGADTQYF
TRBV7-2	TRBJ2-5	TRBD1	few	TGTGCCAGCAGCCCCGGACAGGGCCAAGAGACCCAGTACTTC	CASSPGQGQETQYF
TRBV7-2	TRBJ1-1	TRBD1	few	TGTGCCAGCAGCATCAGACCGACAGGGGTATATGAAGCTTTCTTT	CASSIRPTGVYEAFF
TRBV4-3	TRBJ2-6	TRBD1	few	TGCGCCAGCAGCCAAGCGTCGGGACAGCCGTCTGGGGCCAACGTCCTGACTTTC	CASSQASGQPSGANVLTF
TRBV7-9	TRBJ2-3	TRBD2	NA	TGTGCCAGCAGCTTAGAAAGCGGGAGAAATACGCAGTATTTT	CASSLESGRNTQYF
TRBV27	TRBJ2-2	NA	NA	TGTGCCAGCAGACAGGGTAACGCCGGGGAGCTGTTTTTT	CASRQGNAGELFF
TRBV19	TRBJ2-3	TRBD2	few	TGTGCCAGTAGTCCGAGCGGGAGGGCCACGGATACGCAGTATTTT	CASSPSGRATDTQYF
TRBV7-2	TRBJ2-4	NA	few	TGTGCCAGCAGCTTAGATCCAGCGGGCACAAAAAACATTCAGTACTTC	CASSLDPAGTKNIQYF
TRBV5-1	TRBJ1-5	NA	NA	TGCGCCAGCAGCTTGGGCGGACTGCCGCCCCAGCATTTT	CASSLGGLPPQHF
TRBV4-2	TRBJ2-5	TRBD1	NA	TGTGCCAGCAGCTCCAGGGGGCATCAGACCCAGTACTTC	CASSSRGHQTQYF
TRBV7-2	TRBJ2-7	TRBD2	NA	TGTGCCAGCAGCTTAGCGGTTGTAATTATCGGTGGCGGGAGGGCGATCGGCGAGCAGTACTTC	CASSLAVVIIGGGRAIGEQYF
TRBV2	TRBJ2-7	NA	few	TGTGCCAGCAGTTACTCTCATCGCGAGCAGTACTTC	CASSYSHREQYF
TRBV11-1	TRBJ1-1	NA	few	TGTGCCAGCAGCCGGGACAATAGGAACACTGAAGCTTTCTTT	CASSRDNRNTEAFF
TRBV7-9	TRBJ2-5	NA	NA	TGTGCCAGCAGCCCCCAGGGCCTCGGGGAGACCCAGTACTTC	CASSPQGLGETQYF
TRBV10-3	TRBJ2-3	TRBD2	NA	TGTGCCACACAGACTAGCGGGCTCCCAGATACGCAGTATTTT	CATQTSGLPDTQYF
TRBV7-2	TRBJ2-7	NA	few	TGTGCCAGCAGCTTAACATGGGGCGAGTTCAACGAGCAGTACTTC	CASSLTWGEFNEQYF
TRBV28	TRBJ2-1	NA	few	TGTGCCAGCAGTTCAACGAGCGGGTGGGCCAGCATGGATGAGCAGTTCTTC	CASSSTSGWASMDEQFF
TRBV7-3	TRBJ2-3	TRBD2	NA	TGTGCCAGCAGCGTAGCGGGATCTCCAGATACGCAGTATTTT	CASSVAGSPDTQYF
TRBV18	TRBJ2-7	NA	few	TGTGCCAGCTCACCGATCCCGGGACACCGGGGGGAGCAGTACTTC	CASSPIPGHRGEQYF
TRBV27	TRBJ2-2	NA	NA	TGTGCCAGCAAGCCATTCGGCACCGGGGAGCTGTTTTTT	CASKPFGTGELFF
TRBV10-2	TRBJ1-2	TRBD1	NA	TGCGCCAGCAGTGAGCACAGGGGGGACTATGGCTACACCTTC	CASSEHRGDYGYTF
TRBV19	TRBJ1-1	NA	NA	TGTGCCAGTAGTATCGGCAGGGAGAGTGAAGCTTTCTTT	CASSIGRESEAFF
TRBV7-3	TRBJ2-3	NA	few	TGTGCCTCGAGGCGGGCACCGACAGATACGCAGTATTTT	CASRRAPTDTQYF
TRBV11-2	TRBJ2-5	NA	NA	TGTGCCAGCAGCTTAGGGGCCCACGCTGAGACCCAGTACTTC	CASSLGAHAETQYF
TRBV25-1	TRBJ2-7	NA	NA	TGTGCCAGCACTCAACTCCCGGACGGGGGAGACTACGAGCAGTACTTC	CASTQLPDGGDYEQYF
TRBV6-5	TRBJ2-3	NA	few	TGTGCCAGCAGTTACTTCGCGGGGTCAAGCACAGATACGCAGTATTTT	CASSYFAGSSTDTQYF
TRBV18	TRBJ2-7	TRBD1	NA	TGTGCCAGCTCACCTACCGGGACAGGCGTGCCGAGCTCCTACGAGCAGTACTTC	CASSPTGTGVPSSYEQYF
TRBV6-5	TRBJ1-2	NA	NA	TGTGCCAGCAGTTACTCCGGACGGTTGAACTATGGCTACACCTTC	CASSYSGRLNYGYTF
TRBV6-1	TRBJ2-1	TRBD1	NA	TGTGCCAGCGACCGGGACAGCTCCTACAATGAGCAGTTCTTC	CASDRDSSYNEQFF
TRBV28	TRBJ1-4	NA	NA	TGTGCCAGTCGGGGGATTCGGGAACTGTTTTTT	CASRGIRELFF
TRBV7-9	TRBJ2-2	NA	NA	TGTGCCAGCAGCCTTTCTGGTGGGCTCACCGGGGAGCTGCTTTTT	CASSLSGGLTGELLF
TRBV19	TRBJ1-4	NA	few	TGTGCCAGTAGTCCCCGGTGGTTTGAAAAACTGTTTTTT	CASSPRWFEKLFF
TRBV7-2	TRBJ2-2	TRBD1	NA	TGTGCCAGCAGCGGGACCTTGCCGGGACAGGGATCCGGGGAGCTGTTTTTT	CASSGTLPGQGSGELFF
TRBV10-3	TRBJ2-7	NA	NA	TGTGCCATCAGTGACCTAATTGCGGCCGGATACTACGAGCAGTACTTC	CAISDLIAAGYYEQYF
TRBV9	TRBJ1-5	TRBD1	NA	TGTGCCAGCACCGGGACAGGGATTCTCCTGGATCAGCCCCAGCATTTT	CASTGTGILLDQPQHF
TRBV5-6	TRBJ2-3	NA	NA	TGTGCCAGCAGCTTGGCAAGACAGTACGGGCGACACACAGATACGCAGTATTTT	CASSLARQYGRHTDTQYF
TRBV6-6	TRBJ2-5	TRBD1	few	TGTGCCAGCAGTTACCGGACAGGACTCCAAGAGACCCAGTACTTC	CASSYRTGLQETQYF
TRBV18	TRBJ2-1	NA	few	TGTGCCAGCTCCGCCCAGGGGGGAGCGGTGGACAATGAGCAGTTCTTC	CASSAQGGAVDNEQFF